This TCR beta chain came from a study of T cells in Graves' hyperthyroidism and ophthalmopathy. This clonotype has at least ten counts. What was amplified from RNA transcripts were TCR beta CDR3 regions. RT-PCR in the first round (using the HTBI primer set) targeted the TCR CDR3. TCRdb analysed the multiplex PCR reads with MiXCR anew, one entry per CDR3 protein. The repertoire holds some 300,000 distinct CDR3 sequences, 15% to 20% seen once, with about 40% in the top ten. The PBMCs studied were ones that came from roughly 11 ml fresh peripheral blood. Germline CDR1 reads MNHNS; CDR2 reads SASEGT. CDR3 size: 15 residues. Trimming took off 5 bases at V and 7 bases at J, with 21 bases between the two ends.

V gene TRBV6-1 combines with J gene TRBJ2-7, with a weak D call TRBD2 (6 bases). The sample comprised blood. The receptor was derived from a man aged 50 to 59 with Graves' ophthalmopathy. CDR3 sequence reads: CASSYAPITRGEQYF. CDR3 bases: TGTGCCAGCAGTTACGCGCCTATTACCCGGGGGGAGCAGTACTTC.